This entry is about one TCR beta chain. The repertoire was sequenced with immunoSEQ multiplex PCR; TCRdb's copy has only in-frame clones and lacks some. Of some 180,000 clones listed, roughly 84% are singletons. This sample is part of a study of blood T cell repertoires in COVID-19. The wider study: Sites in the United States, Italy and Spain provided acute and convalescent COVID-19 samples.

From germline, CDR1 is SQVTM and CDR2 ANQGSEA. The CDR3 consists of 14 residues. The J segment lost 3 bases and the V segment lost 0 bases, leaving 1 base of the junction unmatched. The source of this sequence is a woman aged 25 to 39 who had been exposed to COVID-19. The source material was PBMCs or T cells enriched from blood (not recorded which). The chain employs TRBV29-1 and TRBJ2-7; 11 bases match TRBD1. DNA for the CDR3: TGCAGCGTTGAAGAGGGGACAGGGGGCTACGAGCAGTACTTC. It translates to CSVEEGTGGYEQYF.